The 19 T cell receptor beta chains given below trace back to one sample, sequenced in a study of metastatic and nonmetastatic thyroid tumors. Each patient came to thyroid surgery without any prior treatment (of any kind). From the PCR reads, TCRdb re-called clones with MiXCR. The repertoire consists of tens of thousands of clones, with around a fifth occurring once and the leading ten covering approximately 40%. The sequencing sample was made of blood. Source of these receptors: a female donor with papillary thyroid cancer or a benign thyroid nodule (not recorded which). Some clones in this sample may be carry-over from other donors' samples.

The chain uses TRBV20-1 and TRBJ2-3; perhaps TRBD2 as D (6 bases). Germline CDR1 is DFQATT and CDR2 is SNEGSKA (reference sequence). Trimming removed 6 bases at V and 2 bases at J, with 12 bases between. The CDR3 extends over 13 amino acids. DNA for the CDR3: TGCAGTGCCTATGGAGGGAACACAGATACGCAGTATTTT. As protein: CSAYGGNTDTQYF.

This clone came up many times. The same CDR3 arises from other DNA sequences in this sample as well. This CDR3 is CASRGLAGGPTDTQYF. DNA for the CDR3: TGTGCCAGTAGAGGACTAGCGGGGGGGCCTACAGATACGCAGTATTTT. The gene calls are TRBV19 and TRBJ2-3; 15 positions match TRBD2. With 6 bases clipped from V and 3 bases from J, the junction kept 4 bases outside the gene matches. Per the germline V gene, CDR1 is LNHDA and CDR2 is SQIVND (reference sequence). This CDR3 is built from 16 residues.

Ten or more counts support this clone. This rearrangement joins TRBV20-1 to TRBJ2-3, with D possibly being TRBD2 (5 bases). Trimming stripped 3 bases from V and 2 bases from J, with 15 bases between. Per the germline V gene, CDR1 is DFQATT and CDR2 is SNEGSKA (reference sequence). The CDR3 loop spans 15 amino acids. CDR3 bases: TGCAGTGCTAGCTCGGGAAGGATTTTCACAGATACGCAGTATTTT. Its protein product is CSASSGRIFTDTQYF.

In its sample, this clone was seen many times. Distinct nucleotide sequences in the sample also encode this CDR3. J is TRBJ2-4 and V is TRBV29-1; D could derive from TRBD1 or TRBD2 (6 bases each). The germline V gene has CDR1 SQVTM and CDR2 ANQGSEA. The CDR3 is made up of 14 amino acids. With 4 bases removed from V and 7 bases from J, the gap between germline ends came to 17 bases. CDR3 DNA sequence: TGCAGCGTTGGAATTGGGGGGCTAGGGAACATTCAGTACTTC. It codes for CSVGIGGLGNIQYF.

V gene TRBV7-3 combines with J gene TRBJ2-7; the D gene is possibly TRBD1 (6 bases). Trimming cost V 4 bases and J 4 bases, with 8 bases left between them. The CDR3 is made up of 12 amino acids. Germline V CDR1 and CDR2: SGHTA, FQGTGA. The CDR3: CASSSTGYEQYF. The CDR3 DNA is TGTGCCAGCAGCTCAACAGGGTACGAGCAGTACTTC.

The V and J genes are TRBV20-1 and TRBJ1-5, with TRBD1 matching 7 bases. Germline CDR1 is DFQATT and CDR2 is SNEGSKA (reference sequence). Trimming took 4 bases from V and 3 from J; bases not matched to a gene: 12. CDR3 length: 16 amino acids. This chain's CDR3 is CSATGQAARNNQPQHF. The DNA for the CDR3 is TGCAGTGCTACTGGACAGGCCGCGAGGAACAATCAGCCCCAGCATTTT.

The rearrangement joins TRBV3-1 to TRBJ2-3; 9 bases map to TRBD2. Germline CDR1 LGHDT, CDR2 YNNKEL (reference sequence). V lost 6 bases to trimming and J lost 14 bases; unmatched junction nucleotides: 9. The CDR3 is 12 residues long. DNA of the CDR3: TGTGCCAGCAGTGACCGGACTAGCGTCGCGTATTTT. Amino acid sequence: CASSDRTSVAYF.

This clone was counted at least ten times. The chain has TRBV24-1 and TRBJ2-3; a possible D gene is TRBD2 (7 bases). V lost 3 bases and J lost 1, with 16 bases in between. The CDR3 length is 17 residues. Germline CDR1 KGHDR, CDR2 SFDVKD. The CDR3 nucleotides are TGTGCCACCAGTGATCCCCGACTAGCAGGGGGCACAGATACGCAGTATTTT. It encodes CATSDPRLAGGTDTQYF.

This clone occurred a few times. The rearrangement links TRBV6-1 to TRBJ2-2, with a weak D call TRBD1 (5 bases). From germline, CDR1 is MNHNS and CDR2 SASEGT. CDR3 length: 15 residues. Trimming cost V 7 bases and J 0 bases, with 12 bases left between them. The CDR3 sequence is CASTLDNPNTGELFF. For the CDR3, the DNA is TGTGCCAGCACCCTGGACAATCCGAACACCGGGGAGCTGTTTTTT.

This sequence joins TRBV6-2 or TRBV6-3 and TRBJ2-3; D remains unclear. Germline V CDR1 and CDR2: MNHEY, SVGEGT. The CDR3 is 14 residues long. Trimming cost V 5 bases and J 2 bases, with 11 bases left between them. Here the CDR3 reads CASSLREATDTQYF. In DNA form, the CDR3 reads TGTGCCAGCAGTCTCCGAGAAGCCACAGATACGCAGTATTTT.

The chain links TRBV28 to TRBJ2-2; D is possibly TRBD1 (7 bases). The CDR3 is 15 amino acids. Per the germline V gene, CDR1 is MDHEN and CDR2 is SYDVKM. The V gene lost 5 bases and the J gene lost 5 bases, with 15 bases spanning the gap. The CDR3 region is CASSPAGGLTGELFF. The CDR3 nucleotides read TGTGCCAGCAGTCCGGCAGGGGGGTTGACCGGGGAGCTGTTTTTT.

This clone was counted only a few times. The genes are TRBV20-1 and TRBJ2-1; 8 bases fit TRBD1. Germline loops: CDR1 DFQATT, CDR2 SNEGSKA (reference sequence). The CDR3 spans 16 residues. With 0 bases clipped from V and 2 bases from J, the junction kept 6 bases outside the gene matches. CDR3 amino acids: CSARDPGQGAYNEQFF. The CDR3 DNA reads TGCAGTGCTAGAGATCCCGGACAGGGCGCCTACAATGAGCAGTTCTTC.

This clone counts as medium-sized. J is TRBJ2-7 and V is TRBV2; 8 bases align to TRBD1. V gave up 7 bases and J gave up 2 bases; unmatched junction bases: 1. This CDR3 region has 12 residues. Germline V gene data show CDR1 as SNHLY and CDR2 as FYNNEI. CDR3 bases: TGTGCCAGCAAACAGGGGGCCTACGAGCAGTACTTC. This encodes CASKQGAYEQYF.

Ten or more counts support this clone. This chain joins TRBV25-1 and TRBJ2-1; a possible D gene is TRBD1 (5 bases). CDR1 and CDR2 (germline): MGHDK, SYGVNS. V was trimmed by 4 bases and J by 5 bases, leaving 18 bases between them. This CDR3 spans 16 amino acids. The CDR3 region is CASSGASGIRNNEQFF. Here the CDR3 DNA reads TGTGCCAGCAGTGGAGCCTCAGGGATAAGAAACAATGAGCAGTTCTTC.

This clone was counted only a few times. Sequence at one end of the junction differs from germline and may be a read error. The V gene is TRBV30, the J gene TRBJ2-3; D unresolved. Germline V CDR1 and CDR2: GTSNPN, SVGIG (reference sequence). The CDR3 totals 15 residues. The DNA for the CDR3 is TGTGCCTGGAGTGCCTGGACGGAAAGCACGGATACGCAGTATTTT. Translating gives CAWSAWTESTDTQYF.

The chain has TRBV27 and TRBJ2-1, with D possibly TRBD2 on 5 matching bases. This CDR3 region has 11 residues. V was shortened by 6 bases and J by 8 bases, with 8 bases between the two germline ends. Per germline, CDR1 MNHEY and CDR2 SMNVEV (reference sequence). CDR3 amino acids: CASSRRDEQFF. The CDR3 region has the DNA TGTGCCAGCAGCCGGCGGGATGAGCAGTTCTTC.

This rearrangement joins TRBV7-2 to TRBJ2-2; D gene uncertain. The germline gives CDR1 SGHTA, CDR2 FQGNSA. The V and J ends lost 5 bases and 6 bases respectively, with 7 bases between them. The length of the CDR3 is 12 residues. This chain's CDR3 is CASSPFSGELFF. CDR3 sequence (DNA): TGTGCCAGCAGCCCTTTTTCCGGGGAGCTGTTTTTT. Full variable domain (outside the CDR3, taken from reference TRBV7-2 and TRBJ2-2): GAGVSQSPSNKVTEKGKDVELRCDPISGHTALYWYRQSLGQGLEFLIYFQGNSAPDKSGLPSDRFSAERTGGSVSTLTIQRTQQEDSAVYLCASSPFSGELFFGEGSRLTVL.

This clone was counted a few times. This sample also contains other DNA sequences that code for the same CDR3. The chain joins TRBV6-1 to TRBJ2-7; 7 bases align to TRBD2. In germline, CDR1 is MNHNS, CDR2 SASEGT. The V gene end was trimmed by 1 base and the J gene end by 1 base; junction bases not matched to a gene: 4. The length of the CDR3 is 15 residues. CDR3 protein: CASSEEGGASYEQYF. In nucleotides, the CDR3 is TGTGCCAGCAGTGAAGAGGGAGGGGCATCCTACGAGCAGTACTTC.

This clone was observed a few times. The chain employs TRBV9 and TRBJ1-2, with D perhaps matching TRBD1 (6 bases). The CDR3 covers 14 residues. V lost 2 bases, J lost 2 bases, and 10 bases lay in between. In germline, CDR1 is SGDLS, CDR2 YYNGEE. CDR3 DNA sequence: TGTGCCAGCAGCGTTGACAGGTGGAACTATGGCTACACCTTC. This gives the protein CASSVDRWNYGYTF. The full variable domain, completed using reference TRBV9 and TRBJ1-2, is DSGVTQTPKHLITATGQRVTLRCSPRSGDLSVYWYQQSLDQGLQFLIQYYNGEERAKGNILERFSAQQFPDLHSELNLSSLELGDSALYFCASSVDRWNYGYTFGSGTRLTVV.